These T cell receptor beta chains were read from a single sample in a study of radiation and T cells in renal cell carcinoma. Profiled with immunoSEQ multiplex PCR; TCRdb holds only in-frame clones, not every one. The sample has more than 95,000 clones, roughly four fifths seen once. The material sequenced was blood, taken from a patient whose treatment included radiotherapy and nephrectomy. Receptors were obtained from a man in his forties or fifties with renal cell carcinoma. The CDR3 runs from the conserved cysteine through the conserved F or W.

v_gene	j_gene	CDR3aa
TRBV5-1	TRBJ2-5	CASSLFAGAGETQYF
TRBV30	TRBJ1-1	CAWSVLPVWEAFF
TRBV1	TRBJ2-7	CTSSQDARASSYEQYF
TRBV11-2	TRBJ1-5	CASSRQGNQPQHF
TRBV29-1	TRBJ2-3	CSVRVPGTDTQYF
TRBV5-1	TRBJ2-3	CASSSQVSTDTQYF
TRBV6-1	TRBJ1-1	CASREPDTGNTEAFF
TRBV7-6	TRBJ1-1	CASSLLPGSTEAFF
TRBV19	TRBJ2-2	CASSRAGVRPNTGELFF
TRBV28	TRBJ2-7	CASSLGYEQYF
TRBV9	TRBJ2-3	CASSPMGLADTQYF
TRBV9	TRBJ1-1	CASSLKDDLNTEAFF
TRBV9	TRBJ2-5	CASSAHQGTQYF
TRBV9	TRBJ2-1	CASSVGRGRDEQFF
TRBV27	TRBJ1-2	CASSPPGLDGYTF
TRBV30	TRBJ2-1	CAWTLAGGKEQFF
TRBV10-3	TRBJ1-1	CAISPTGDSTEAFF
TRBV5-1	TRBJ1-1	CASSLAVRWDSRGNTEAFF
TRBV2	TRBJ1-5	CASRWGDALSQPQHF
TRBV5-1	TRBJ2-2	CASSLGQASTGELFF
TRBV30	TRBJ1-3	CAWSVLRPGNTIYF
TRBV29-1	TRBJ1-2	CSGGGQASYGYTF
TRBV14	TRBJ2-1	CASSPKREGLAYNEQFF
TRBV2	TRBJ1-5	CASNPGGNQPQHF
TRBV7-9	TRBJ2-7	CASSLTGDTYEQYF
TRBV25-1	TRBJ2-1	CASSDQDWRNEQFF
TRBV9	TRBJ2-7	CASSVGQVTYEQYF
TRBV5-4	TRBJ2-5	CASSLVGAGGETQYF
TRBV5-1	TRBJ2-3	CASSLSLTGTDTQYF
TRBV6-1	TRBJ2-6	CASSATGVDGANVLTF
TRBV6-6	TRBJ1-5	CASSLGQWNQPQHF
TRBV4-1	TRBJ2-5	CASSQTTGVLETQYF
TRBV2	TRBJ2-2	CASRRQGVGGELFF
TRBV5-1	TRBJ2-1	CASSLGGAGIEQFF
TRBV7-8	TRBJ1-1	CASSLGGARFGEAFF
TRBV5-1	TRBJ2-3	CASSWALAGTDTQYF
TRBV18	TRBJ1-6	CATTAGNNSPLHF
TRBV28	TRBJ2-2	CASSYGTSELFF
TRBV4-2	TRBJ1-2	CASSQGGQGGDGYTF
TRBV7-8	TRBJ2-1	CASRIERSSYNEQFF
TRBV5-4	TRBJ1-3	CASSVDRLSGNTIYF
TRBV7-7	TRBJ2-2	CASSSGQVSAGLFF
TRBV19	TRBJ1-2	CASNEGWKAYGYTF
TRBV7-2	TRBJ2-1	CASSQPVGPEQFF
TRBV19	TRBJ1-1	CASSQLTGGGTEAFF
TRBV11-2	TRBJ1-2	CASSPLYDSGYTF
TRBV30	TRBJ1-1	CASRLGTEAFF
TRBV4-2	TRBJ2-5	CASSQDSRTSGQETQYF
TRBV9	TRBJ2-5	CASSVVREEETQYF
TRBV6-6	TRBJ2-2	CASSPRSDTGELFF
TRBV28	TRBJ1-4	CASSSPGQLDEKLFF
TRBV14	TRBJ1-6	CASSQDLTGPYNSPLHF
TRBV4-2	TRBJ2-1	CASSSSGGRDLRGEQFF
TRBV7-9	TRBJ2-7	CASSLDSSYEQYF